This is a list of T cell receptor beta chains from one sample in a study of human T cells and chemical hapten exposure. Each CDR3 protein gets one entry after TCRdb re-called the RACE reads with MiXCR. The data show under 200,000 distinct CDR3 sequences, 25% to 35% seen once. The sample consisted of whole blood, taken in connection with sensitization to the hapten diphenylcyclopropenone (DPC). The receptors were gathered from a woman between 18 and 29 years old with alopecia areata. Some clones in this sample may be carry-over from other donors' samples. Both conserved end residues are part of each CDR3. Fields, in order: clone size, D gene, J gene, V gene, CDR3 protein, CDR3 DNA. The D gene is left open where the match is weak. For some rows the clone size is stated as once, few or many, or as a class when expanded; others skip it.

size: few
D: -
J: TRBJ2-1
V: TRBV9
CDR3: CASSGARGGNEQFF
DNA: TGTGCCAGCAGCGGAGCTAGGGGCGGGAATGAGCAGTTCTTC

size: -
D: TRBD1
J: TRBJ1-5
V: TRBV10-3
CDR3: CAISAGTGEQPQHF
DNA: TGTGCCATCAGTGCGGGAACAGGGGAACAGCCCCAGCATTTT

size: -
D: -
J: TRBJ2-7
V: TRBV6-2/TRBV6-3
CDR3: CASSYSAGASYEQYF
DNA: TGTGCCAGCAGTTACTCGGCAGGGGCCTCCTACGAGCAGTACTTC

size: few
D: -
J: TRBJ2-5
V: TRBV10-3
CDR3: CAISGGETQYF
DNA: TGTGCCATCAGTGGCGGTGAGACCCAGTACTTC

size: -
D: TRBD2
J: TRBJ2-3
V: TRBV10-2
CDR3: CASSVTSGGSDTQYF
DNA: TGCGCCAGCAGTGTGACTAGCGGGGGGTCAGATACGCAGTATTTT

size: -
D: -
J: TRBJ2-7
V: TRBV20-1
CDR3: CSASVVENEQYF
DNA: TGCAGTGCTAGTGTAGTGGAAAACGAGCAGTACTTC

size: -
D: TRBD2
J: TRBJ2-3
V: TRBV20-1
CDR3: CSPDSSGESTDTQYF
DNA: TGCAGCCCCGATTCTAGCGGGGAGAGCACAGATACGCAGTATTTT

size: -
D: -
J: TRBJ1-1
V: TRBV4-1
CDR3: CASSQGFGANTEAFF
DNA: TGCGCCAGCAGCCAAGGATTCGGGGCAAACACTGAAGCTTTCTTT

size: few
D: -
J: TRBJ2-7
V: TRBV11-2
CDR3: CASSPQRPREQYF
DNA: TGTGCCAGCAGCCCCCAGCGGCCCCGCGAGCAGTACTTC

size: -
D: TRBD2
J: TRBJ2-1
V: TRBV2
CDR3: CASSFSGRDYNEQFF
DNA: TGTGCCAGCAGCTTTAGCGGGAGGGATTACAATGAGCAGTTCTTC

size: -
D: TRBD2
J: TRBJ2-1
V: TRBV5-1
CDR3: CASSFGTSFYNEQFF
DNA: TGCGCCAGCAGCTTCGGGACTAGCTTTTACAATGAGCAGTTCTTC

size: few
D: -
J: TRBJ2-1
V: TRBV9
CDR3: CASSVSGRNEQFF
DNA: TGTGCCAGCAGCGTATCAGGACGCAATGAGCAGTTCTTC

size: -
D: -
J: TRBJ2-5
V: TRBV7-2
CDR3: CASSSSREETQYF
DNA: TGTGCCAGCAGCTCTTCAAGGGAAGAGACCCAGTACTTC

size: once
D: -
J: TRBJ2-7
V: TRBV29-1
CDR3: CSVVVRTTYEQYF
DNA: TGCAGCGTTGTTGTCAGGACGACCTACGAGCAGTACTTC

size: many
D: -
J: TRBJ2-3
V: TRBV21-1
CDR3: CASSKARDRVEDTQYF
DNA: TGTGCCAGCAGCAAAGCCCGGGACAGGGTGGAGGATACGCAGTATTTT

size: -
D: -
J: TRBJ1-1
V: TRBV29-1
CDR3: CSVVSANTEAFF
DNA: TGCAGCGTTGTTTCTGCGAACACTGAAGCTTTCTTT

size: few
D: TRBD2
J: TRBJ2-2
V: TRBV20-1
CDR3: CSARDMLAGPGELFF
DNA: TGCAGTGCTAGAGATATGCTAGCGGGGCCCGGGGAGCTGTTTTTT

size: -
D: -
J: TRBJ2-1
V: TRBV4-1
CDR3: CASSRYREGRHEQFF
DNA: TGCGCCAGCAGCCGCTACAGGGAGGGCCGTCATGAGCAGTTCTTC

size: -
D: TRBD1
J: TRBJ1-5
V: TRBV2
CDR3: CASSAPGQGYQPQHF
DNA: TGTGCCAGCAGTGCTCCGGGACAGGGGTACCAGCCCCAGCATTTT

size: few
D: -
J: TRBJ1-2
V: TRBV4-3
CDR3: CASSQETYGYNGYTF
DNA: TGCGCCAGCAGCCAAGAGACATATGGCTATAATGGCTACACCTTC

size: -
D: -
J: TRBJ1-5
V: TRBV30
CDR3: CAWSPGINQPQHF
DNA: TGTGCCTGGAGTCCGGGGATAAATCAGCCCCAGCATTTT